The rows below give T cell receptor beta chains drawn from one sample of a study of memory CD4+ T cells and cytomegalovirus serostatus. Only in-frame clones appear in the TCRdb table, and some are missing; sequencing was by immunoSEQ multiplex PCR. The sample has 80,000 to 100,000 clones; approximately 80% are singletons. The source material was memory CD4+ T cells from blood. These TCRs come from an adult in good health and CMV-seropositive. Both conserved end residues are part of each CDR3. Fields, in order: clone size, V gene, J gene, D gene, CDR3 protein, CDR3 DNA. The D gene is left open where the match is weak. Not all rows give a size; the values are once, few, many and, for expanded clones, a class.

>-|TRBV28|TRBJ2-7|-
CASSPPAGMYEQYF
TGTGCCAGCAGTCCCCCCGCAGGGATGTACGAGCAGTACTTC
>-|TRBV6-6|TRBJ2-2|TRBD1
CASSGGQGIGELFF
TGTGCCAGCAGTGGGGGACAGGGAATCGGGGAGCTGTTTTTT
>-|TRBV28|TRBJ2-1|TRBD2
CASSNPRLAGRTAASNEQFF
TGTGCCAGCAGTAACCCTAGACTAGCGGGAAGGACGGCAGCTAGCAATGAGCAGTTCTTC
>-|TRBV6-1|TRBJ1-5|TRBD1
CASRSGQEDQPQHF
TGTGCCAGCAGATCGGGACAGGAGGATCAGCCCCAGCATTTT
>-|TRBV28|TRBJ1-3|TRBD1
CASSSPGTGAISGNTIYF
TGTGCCAGCAGTAGTCCCGGGACAGGGGCCATCTCTGGAAACACCATATATTTT
>once|TRBV4-3|TRBJ1-3|-
CASSQDLAVLTSGNTIYF
TGCGCCAGCAGCCAAGATCTGGCGGTCCTAACCTCTGGAAACACCATATATTTT
>-|TRBV4-2|TRBJ1-4|-
CASSQEVGAKNEKLFF
TGTGCCAGCAGCCAAGAGGTTGGGGCCAAAAATGAAAAACTGTTTTTT
>-|TRBV13|TRBJ2-2|-
CASSYKKGNTGELFF
TGTGCCAGCAGCTATAAGAAGGGGAACACCGGGGAGCTGTTTTTT
>-|TRBV27|TRBJ2-7|-
CASSPVELAMQYF
TGTGCCAGCAGTCCGGTCGAACTAGCAATGCAGTACTTC
>-|TRBV6-1|TRBJ1-1|-
CASSDPSREGTEAFF
TGTGCCAGCAGTGACCCGTCCAGGGAGGGTACTGAAGCTTTCTTT
>few|TRBV28|TRBJ1-2|TRBD1
CASTLRGLGYTF
TGTGCCAGCACGTTAAGGGGGCTTGGCTACACCTTC
>-|TRBV5-4|TRBJ1-1|TRBD1
CASSRQGGGTEAFF
TGTGCCAGCAGCCGACAGGGAGGGGGCACTGAAGCTTTCTTT
>-|TRBV5-6|TRBJ2-1|TRBD2
CASSLRHIAGLDEQFF
TGTGCCAGCAGCTTGCGGCATATAGCGGGACTCGATGAGCAGTTCTTC
>-|TRBV6-5|TRBJ2-6|-
CASSYGAGSGANVLTF
TGTGCCAGCAGTTACGGGGCCGGCTCTGGGGCCAACGTCCTGACTTTC
>few|TRBV7-7|TRBJ2-3|-
CASSLNVVDTQYF
TGTGCTAGCAGCTTAAATGTCGTAGATACGCAGTATTTT
>-|TRBV7-2|TRBJ1-4|-
CASSFKGSEKLFF
TGTGCCAGCAGCTTTAAGGGGTCGGAAAAACTGTTTTTT
>-|TRBV7-2|TRBJ1-1|-
CASSRKQQNTEAFF
TGTGCCAGCAGCCGTAAACAGCAGAACACTGAAGCTTTCTTT
>once|TRBV5-1|TRBJ2-3|-
CASSGGGGTDTQYF
TGCGCCAGCAGCGGAGGGGGAGGCACAGATACGCAGTATTTT
>-|TRBV28|TRBJ1-1|-
CASSRRGPEAFF
TGTGCCAGCAGCAGGCGGGGCCCTGAAGCTTTCTTT
>-|TRBV9|TRBJ2-1|TRBD2
CASSVDGSGRNEQFF
TGTGCCAGCAGCGTAGATGGTAGCGGGAGGAATGAGCAGTTCTTC
>-|TRBV6-5|TRBJ2-1|-
CASSYSSLTPNEQFF
TGTGCCAGCAGTTATTCTTCCTTGACCCCCAATGAGCAGTTCTTC
>-|TRBV5-1|TRBJ2-1|TRBD2
CASSPLAGGDNEQFF
TGCGCCAGCAGCCCCCTAGCGGGAGGTGACAATGAGCAGTTCTTC
>-|TRBV6-5|TRBJ2-7|TRBD1
CASSYNRGHEQYF
TGTGCCAGCAGTTACAACAGGGGGCACGAGCAGTACTTC
>-|TRBV15|TRBJ1-4|-
CATSKGDPNEKLFF
TGTGCCACCAGCAAGGGGGATCCCAATGAAAAACTGTTTTTT
>once|TRBV6-1|TRBJ2-3|TRBD1
CASSETVRGRNADTQYF
TGTGCCAGCAGTGAAACGGTGAGGGGGCGAAATGCAGATACGCAGTATTTT
>-|TRBV5-8|TRBJ2-5|TRBD1
CASSLGQGYQETQYF
TGTGCCAGCAGCTTGGGACAGGGGTACCAAGAGACCCAGTACTTC
>-|TRBV6-5|TRBJ2-1|TRBD2
CASSSLAGVGGEQFF
TGTGCCAGCAGTTCTCTAGCGGGAGTCGGTGGTGAGCAGTTCTTC
>-|TRBV2|TRBJ1-4|-
CASRGGSATNEKLFF
TGTGCCAGCAGGGGGGGGTCGGCAACTAATGAAAAACTGTTTTTT
>once|TRBV18|TRBJ1-1|TRBD1
CASSPSGQGMNTEAFF
TGTGCCAGCTCACCATCGGGACAGGGGATGAACACTGAAGCTTTCTTT
>few|TRBV19|TRBJ1-1|-
CASQIRTEAFF
TGTGCCAGCCAGATTAGAACTGAAGCTTTCTTT
>-|TRBV6-5|TRBJ1-2|TRBD1
CASSLGGTAYGYTF
TGTGCCAGCAGTTTGGGGGGGACAGCCTATGGCTACACCTTC
>-|TRBV5-1|TRBJ2-1|TRBD2
CASSPSGGRNNEQFF
TGCGCCAGCAGCCCGAGCGGGGGGAGGAACAATGAGCAGTTCTTC
>-|TRBV19|TRBJ2-5|TRBD1
CASSRQGARETQYF
TGTGCCAGTAGTAGACAGGGGGCGCGAGAGACCCAGTACTTC
>-|TRBV6-5|TRBJ2-7|TRBD1
CASRTTGGSSYEQYF
TGTGCCAGCAGGACAACAGGGGGAAGCTCCTACGAGCAGTACTTC
>-|TRBV28|TRBJ2-1|-
CASSSPRMHYNEQFF
TGTGCCAGCAGCTCCCCGCGGATGCACTACAATGAGCAGTTCTTC
>-|TRBV2|TRBJ2-3|-
CASSREGVAGDTQYF
TGTGCCAGCAGTCGAGAGGGAGTAGCTGGAGATACGCAGTATTTT
>-|TRBV7-9|TRBJ1-4|-
CASSQRAGNEKLFF
TGTGCCAGCAGCCAACGCGCAGGAAATGAAAAACTGTTTTTT
>-|TRBV5-1|TRBJ2-3|-
CASSLDVYGGTDTQYF
TGCGCCAGCAGCTTGGACGTTTATGGGGGCACAGATACGCAGTATTTT
>-|TRBV4-3|TRBJ1-5|-
CASSQDLNGGNQPQHF
TGCGCCAGCAGCCAAGATCTAAACGGCGGCAATCAGCCCCAGCATTTT
>-|TRBV27|TRBJ2-7|TRBD2
CASSYIGEGREQYF
TGTGCCAGCAGTTACATAGGGGAGGGGCGGGAGCAGTACTTC
>few|TRBV5-1|TRBJ2-6|-
CASSDDSSGANVLTF
TGCGCCAGCAGCGACGACAGCTCTGGGGCCAACGTCCTGACTTTC
>-|TRBV15|TRBJ2-7|TRBD2
CATSRTSGGVSYEQYF
TGTGCCACCAGCAGGACTAGCGGAGGAGTGTCCTACGAGCAGTACTTC
>-|TRBV29-1|TRBJ2-2|-
CSVSPGRGGSKTGELFF
TGCAGCGTTTCACCGGGCCGAGGGGGGTCAAAAACCGGGGAGCTGTTTTTT
>few|TRBV15|TRBJ1-5|TRBD1
CATSKGPGGNQPQHF
TGTGCCACCAGCAAAGGACCAGGGGGCAACCAGCCCCAGCATTTT
>-|TRBV5-1|TRBJ1-5|TRBD1
CASSYPTGVINQPQHF
TGCGCCAGCAGCTACCCGACAGGGGTAATCAATCAGCCCCAGCATTTT
>-|TRBV7-2|TRBJ2-5|TRBD2
CASSFVRGAAGVRRETQYF
TGTGCCAGCAGCTTTGTTCGGGGTGCAGCGGGAGTCCGACGAGAGACCCAGTACTTC
>-|TRBV7-9|TRBJ1-6|-
CASSLVSGFTSPLHF
TGTGCCAGCAGCTTAGTTTCGGGGTTTACTTCACCCCTCCACTTT
>-|TRBV28|TRBJ2-1|TRBD2
CASSSLTGRTRMRGIRNEQFF
TGTGCCAGCAGTTCTCTAACGGGCAGGACTAGGATGAGGGGTATACGGAATGAGCAGTTCTTC
>-|TRBV18|TRBJ2-7|-
CASSPQKASSYEQYF
TGTGCCAGCTCACCACAAAAGGCTAGCTCCTACGAGCAGTACTTC